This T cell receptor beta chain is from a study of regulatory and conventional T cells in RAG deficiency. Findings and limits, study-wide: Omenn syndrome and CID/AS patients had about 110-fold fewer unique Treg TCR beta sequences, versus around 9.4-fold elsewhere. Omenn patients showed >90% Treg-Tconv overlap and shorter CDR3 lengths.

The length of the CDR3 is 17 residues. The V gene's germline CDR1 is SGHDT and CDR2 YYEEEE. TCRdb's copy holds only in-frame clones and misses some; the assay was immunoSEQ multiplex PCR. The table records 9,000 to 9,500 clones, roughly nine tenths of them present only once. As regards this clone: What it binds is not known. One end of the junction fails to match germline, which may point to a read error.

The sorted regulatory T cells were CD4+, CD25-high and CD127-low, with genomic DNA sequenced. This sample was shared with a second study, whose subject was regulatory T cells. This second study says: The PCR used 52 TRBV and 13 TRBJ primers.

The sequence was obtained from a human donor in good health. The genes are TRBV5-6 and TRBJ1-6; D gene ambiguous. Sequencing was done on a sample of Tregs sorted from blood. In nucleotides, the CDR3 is TGTGCCAGCAGCTTGGGTCCCCCAAGGAGCTATTATTCACCCCTCCACTTT. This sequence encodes CASSLGPPRSYYSPLHF.